Following are 32 T cell receptor beta chains from one sample sequenced in a study of regulatory dendritic cells for organ transplantation. Allogeneic regulatory or mature dendritic cells were co-cultured for 4 to 6 days with CFSE-labeled sorted T cells at 1:10. TCRdb's copy holds only in-frame clones and misses some; the assay was immunoSEQ multiplex PCR. The table has 13,000 or so clones, about three fifths seen once. Their antigens remain unidentified. Material: naive CD8+ T cells from blood cultured with dendritic cells. The subset denotes: CD45RA+ naive T cells. These receptors were taken from a human donor in good health.

The rearrangement links TRBV7-2 to TRBJ2-5; 8 bases match TRBD2. CDR3 length equals 13 residues. Germline V gene lookup returns CDR1 SGHTA and CDR2 FQGNSA. J lost 4 bases, V lost 6 bases, and 4 bases had no gene match. This chain's CDR3 is CASRGTSLETQYF. Written as DNA, the CDR3 is TGTGCCAGCAGAGGGACTAGTTTAGAGACCCAGTACTTC.

The rearrangement links TRBV7-6 to TRBJ1-5; D not certain. CDR1 and CDR2 (germline): SGHVS, FNYEAQ. The CDR3 is made up of 13 amino acids. V lost 3 bases and J 0 bases, leaving 3 bases between the germline ends. The CDR3 protein is CASSFGSNQPQHF. The CDR3 nucleotides are TGTGCCAGCAGCTTCGGTAGCAATCAGCCCCAGCATTTT.

CDR3 bases: TGCAGCGGAGGACAGGGGGCCTACGAGCAGTACTTC. It translates to CSGGQGAYEQYF. This chain links TRBV29-1 with TRBJ2-7; TRBD1 aligns across 10 bases. CDR3 length: 12 residues. Germline-derived CDR1 and CDR2 are SQVTM and ANQGSEA. V lost 7 bases, J lost 2 bases, and 2 bases stayed unmatched.

This chain links TRBV4-2 with TRBJ1-1; tentatively, D is TRBD1 (6 bases). V was pared by 3 bases and J by 0 bases, with 17 bases between. This CDR3 comprises 17 residues. CDR1 is LGHNA, CDR2 YNFKEQ, per germline. In DNA, the CDR3 is TGTGCCAGCAGCCAGGTACAGGGAGGGGACATGAACACTGAAGCTTTCTTT. It is translated as CASSQVQGGDMNTEAFF.

This chain links TRBV4-1 with TRBJ1-2; 8 nucleotides align to TRBD1. Germline V gene data show CDR1 as MGHRA and CDR2 as YSYEKL. The CDR3 length is 14 residues. J was trimmed by 6 bases and V by 3 bases; bases with no gene match: 6. Here the CDR3 reads CASSQDRDPDGYTF. The DNA of the CDR3 is TGCGCCAGCAGCCAGGACAGGGACCCCGATGGCTACACCTTC.

This clone was seen a few times. The chain employs TRBV27 and TRBJ2-7; 8 bases are a match to TRBD1. The CDR3 consists of 12 residues. V dropped 8 bases and J dropped 2; count of bases not matched to a gene: 2. Germline V gene data show CDR1 as MNHEY and CDR2 as SMNVEV (reference sequence). Here the CDR3 reads CASGTGTYEQYF. The CDR3 nucleotides read TGTGCCAGCGGGACAGGAACCTACGAGCAGTACTTC.

This sequence joins TRBV7-2 and TRBJ2-1; TRBD2 matches at 9 bases. CDR3 length: 15 amino acids. Germline V CDR1 and CDR2: SGHTA, FQGNSA. Germline trimming cut 2 bases from V and 5 bases from J; bases unmatched to any gene: 4. This chain's CDR3 is CASSLIAGGHNEQFF. DNA for the CDR3: TGTGCCAGCAGCTTAATTGCGGGGGGGCACAATGAGCAGTTCTTC. Combining the CDR3 with reference TRBV7-2 and TRBJ2-1 gives the whole variable domain GAGVSQSPSNKVTEKGKDVELRCDPISGHTALYWYRQSLGQGLEFLIYFQGNSAPDKSGLPSDRFSAERTGGSVSTLTIQRTQQEDSAVYLCASSLIAGGHNEQFFGPGTRLTVL.

The genes are TRBV19 and TRBJ2-7, with 12 bases identical to TRBD1. The ends lost 3 bases at V and 2 bases at J; junction bases unmatched: 2. CDR1 is LNHDA, CDR2 SQIVND, per germline (reference sequence). The CDR3 sequence is 15 residues long. The CDR3 spells CASSIRDRGPYEQYF. The CDR3 nucleotides read TGTGCCAGTAGTATTCGGGACAGGGGGCCCTACGAGCAGTACTTC. The full variable domain, its missing parts supplied by reference TRBV19 and TRBJ2-7, is DGGITQSPKYLFRKEGQNVTLSCEQNLNHDAMYWYRQDPGQGLRLIYYSQIVNDFQKGDIAEGYSVSREKKESFPLTVTSAQKNPTAFYLCASSIRDRGPYEQYFGPGTRLTVT.

This clone was seen only once. The chain couples TRBV7-2 to TRBJ1-2; unclear D gene. Germline lookup yields CDR1 SGHTA and CDR2 FQGNSA. V was trimmed by 3 bases and J by 3 bases, leaving 14 bases between them. This CDR3 contains 15 residues. CDR3 bases: TGTGCCAGCAGCTTTGGTATCGGGGTAGACTATGGCTACACCTTC. It encodes CASSFGIGVDYGYTF.

The table lists this clone with a count of one. The CDR3 DNA follows: TGTGCCAGCAGTTACGCACAAATAGCGGGGGACGAGCAGTACTTC. Translating it yields CASSYAQIAGDEQYF. The chain links TRBV6-5 to TRBJ2-7, with 9 bases that match TRBD2. The CDR3 runs 15 residues. Germline V gene data show CDR1 as MNHEY and CDR2 as SVGAGI. V gave up 2 bases and J gave up 5 bases; unmatched junction bases: 7.

This clone was recorded a few times. CDR3 coding DNA: TGTGCCAGCAGGGACAGGGACAGCAATCAGCCCCAGCATTTT. Amino acid sequence: CASRDRDSNQPQHF. The chain links TRBV2 to TRBJ1-5; the match to TRBD1 covers 8 bases. The V gene's germline CDR1 is SNHLY and CDR2 FYNNEI. The CDR3 spans 14 residues. Losses at the gene ends were 6 bases for V and 1 base for J; bases not matched to a gene: 2. Complete variable domain (other parts from reference TRBV2 and TRBJ1-5): EPEVTQTPSHQVTQMGQEVILRCVPISNHLYFYWYRQILGQKVEFLVSFYNNEISEKSEIFDDQFSVERPDGSNFTLKIRSTKLEDSAMYFCASRDRDSNQPQHFGDGTRLSIL.

This chain joins TRBV15 and TRBJ2-3, with 14 bases that match TRBD2. CDR3 length equals 16 residues. CDR1 and CDR2 from the germline V gene are LNHNV and YYDKDF (reference sequence). The V segment lost 4 bases and the J segment 4 bases; nucleotides outside the gene matches: 4. The CDR3 coding sequence is TGTGCCACCAGCAAGACTAGCGGGGGGGCCCCAGATACGCAGTATTTT. Translating it yields CATSKTSGGAPDTQYF.

Written as DNA, the CDR3 is TGTGCCAGTACCCAAAATGTGGGACTGCTGAATAATGAGCAGTTCTTC. This sequence encodes CASTQNVGLLNNEQFF. This chain joins TRBV5-8 and TRBJ2-1, with D perhaps matching TRBD2 (6 bases). The germline V gene encodes CDR1 SGHTS and CDR2 YDEGEE. V gave up 8 bases and J gave up 7 bases, with 25 bases separating them. The CDR3 is 16 residues long.

This clone came up a few times. The rearrangement uses TRBV19 and TRBJ2-3; D might be TRBD1 (6 bases). The germline gives CDR1 LNHDA, CDR2 SQIVND (reference sequence). V gave up 3 bases and J gave up 3 bases, with 13 bases separating them. This CDR3 contains 15 residues. CDR3 coding DNA: TGTGCCAGTAGTATTTGGGCAGGGGAGACAGATACGCAGTATTTT. Amino acid sequence: CASSIWAGETDTQYF.

The chain has TRBV29-1 and TRBJ1-3, with 8 positions matching TRBD1. The V gene end was trimmed by 3 bases and the J gene end by 0 bases; junction bases not matched to a gene: 7. The CDR3 is made up of 16 amino acids. Germline values: CDR1 SQVTM, CDR2 ANQGSEA. In DNA form, the CDR3 reads TGCAGCGTTGAGGGAATAGACAGGGGCTCTGGAAACACCATATATTTT. Protein: CSVEGIDRGSGNTIYF.

This chain links TRBV4-2 with TRBJ2-7, with a weak D call TRBD2 (5 bases). Trimming took 5 bases from V and 2 from J, leaving 13 bases between them. This CDR3 is 14 amino acids long. Looked up from germline, CDR1 is LGHNA and CDR2 is YNFKEQ. The CDR3 nucleotides are TGTGCCAGCAGCTCTGCGGGCCTTACCTACGAGCAGTACTTC. This sequence encodes CASSSAGLTYEQYF.

This rearrangement joins TRBV7-9 to TRBJ1-2; D may be TRBD1 (5 bases). The CDR3 contains 13 residues. V lost 3 bases to trimming and J lost 8 bases, with 13 bases between them. Per germline, CDR1 SEHNR and CDR2 FQNEAQ (reference sequence). CDR3 DNA sequence: TGTGCCAGCAGCTTGGGGCAGGAGTCCGGCTACACCTTC. It translates to CASSLGQESGYTF.

The chain carries TRBV11-1 and TRBJ1-1; 10 nucleotides agree with TRBD1. The CDR3 has 16 amino acids. Germline CDR1 SGHAT, CDR2 FQDESV (reference sequence). V dropped 0 bases and J dropped 5; count of bases not matched to a gene: 6. CDR3 nucleotides: TGTGCCAGCAGCTTAGCGTGGACAGGGGGTCGGACTGAAGCTTTCTTT. Translating it yields CASSLAWTGGRTEAFF. The full variable domain, its missing parts supplied by reference TRBV11-1 and TRBJ1-1, is EAEVAQSPRYKITEKSQAVAFWCDPISGHATLYWYRQILGQGPELLVQFQDESVVDDSQLPKDRFSAERLKGVDSTLKIQPAELGDSAMYLCASSLAWTGGRTEAFFGQGTRLTVV.

The chain uses TRBV5-1 and TRBJ2-2; D remains ambiguous. The V and J ends lost 4 bases and 0 bases respectively, with 10 bases between them. The CDR3 is made up of 15 amino acids. Germline V gene sequence: CDR1 SGHRS, CDR2 YFSETQ. DNA for the CDR3: TGCGCCAGCAGCCCATTGGGCCCGAACACCGGGGAGCTGTTTTTT. Amino acid sequence: CASSPLGPNTGELFF.

This CDR3 is CASSDTGAGANVLTF. Written as DNA, the CDR3 is TGTGCCAGCAGTGACACAGGGGCCGGGGCCAACGTCCTGACTTTC. V gene TRBV2 combines with J gene TRBJ2-6; 7 nucleotides line up with TRBD1. V lost 3 bases and J lost 4; bases outside the gene matches: 3. CDR3 size: 15 residues. Per the germline V gene, CDR1 is SNHLY and CDR2 is FYNNEI.

The chain couples TRBV6-5 to TRBJ1-5; D is ambiguous. The V end lost 6 bases, the J end lost 4 bases, and 10 bases lay between the germline ends. The CDR3 runs to 13 residues. Germline lookup yields CDR1 MNHEY and CDR2 SVGAGI. The CDR3 nucleotides read TGTGCCAGCAGCCCACTGATGAATCAGCCCCAGCATTTT. Translated: CASSPLMNQPQHF.

The sample holds a few counts of this clone. The rearrangement joins TRBV27 to TRBJ1-6; no definite D call. This CDR3 region has 14 residues. CDR1 is MNHEY, CDR2 SMNVEV, per germline (reference sequence). Trimming removed 5 bases from V and 7 bases from J, with 12 bases in between. In DNA form, the CDR3 reads TGTGCCAGCAGTCTCACAGAGTACAATTCACCCCTCCACTTT. This encodes CASSLTEYNSPLHF.

This rearrangement joins TRBV27 to TRBJ2-7, with TRBD2 as a possible D gene (6 bases). The germline V gene encodes CDR1 MNHEY and CDR2 SMNVEV (reference sequence). The CDR3 runs to 14 residues. Trimming stripped 0 bases from V and 0 bases from J, with 6 bases between. The CDR3 coding sequence is TGTGCCAGCAGTTTATCGGGGGGCTCCTACGAGCAGTACTTC. Encoded protein: CASSLSGGSYEQYF.

The V and J genes are TRBV2 and TRBJ2-7; D possibly corresponds to TRBD1 (6 bases). This CDR3 contains 12 residues. Trimming cost V 6 bases and J 2 bases, with 8 bases left between them. Germline lookup yields CDR1 SNHLY and CDR2 FYNNEI. The CDR3 region is CASRDSPYEQYF. The CDR3 bases are TGTGCCAGCAGGGACAGCCCCTACGAGCAGTACTTC. Complete variable domain (other parts from reference TRBV2 and TRBJ2-7): EPEVTQTPSHQVTQMGQEVILRCVPISNHLYFYWYRQILGQKVEFLVSFYNNEISEKSEIFDDQFSVERPDGSNFTLKIRSTKLEDSAMYFCASRDSPYEQYFGPGTRLTVT.

V usage is TRBV6-5 and J usage is TRBJ2-1; D uncertain. Trimming cost V 5 bases and J 0 bases, with 8 bases left between them. The germline gives CDR1 MNHEY, CDR2 SVGAGI. The length of the CDR3 is 14 residues. The CDR3: CASSRLSSYNEQFF. The CDR3 bases are TGTGCCAGCAGTCGACTCAGCTCCTACAATGAGCAGTTCTTC.

This chain uses TRBV11-1 with TRBJ2-3; D uncertain. The CDR3 loop spans 14 amino acids. Trimming stripped 2 bases from V and 0 bases from J, with 6 bases between. The germline gives CDR1 SGHAT, CDR2 FQDESV (reference sequence). CDR3 in amino acids: CASSLLQSTDTQYF. In DNA form, the CDR3 reads TGTGCCAGCAGCTTACTACAGAGCACAGATACGCAGTATTTT. Based on the CDR3 plus reference TRBV11-1 and TRBJ2-3, the full variable domain is EAEVAQSPRYKITEKSQAVAFWCDPISGHATLYWYRQILGQGPELLVQFQDESVVDDSQLPKDRFSAERLKGVDSTLKIQPAELGDSAMYLCASSLLQSTDTQYFGPGTRLTVL.

The rearrangement uses TRBV12-5 and TRBJ1-1, with D perhaps matching TRBD1 (6 bases). Germline V CDR1 and CDR2: LGHNT, FRNRAP. The germline V and J ends were trimmed by 6 bases and 1 base, with 12 bases remaining between them. The CDR3 is 14 amino acids. The CDR3 coding sequence is TGTGCTAGTGGGCAAGGGGGAGAGAACACTGAAGCTTTCTTT. Its protein product is CASGQGGENTEAFF.

This chain links TRBV14 with TRBJ1-1, with 8 bases fitting TRBD1. This CDR3 is 16 amino acids long. V gave up 4 bases and J gave up 1 base; unmatched junction bases: 8. Germline values: CDR1 SGHDN, CDR2 FVKESK. The CDR3 nucleotides are TGTGCCAGCAGCCCCTCGGCAGGGGGCAGGAACACTGAAGCTTTCTTT. It specifies CASSPSAGGRNTEAFF.

V is TRBV9 and J is TRBJ1-4; 7 bases fit TRBD1. The CDR3 contains 14 residues. Germline CDR1 SGDLS, CDR2 YYNGEE. V lost 3 bases to trimming and J lost 2 bases; unmatched junction nucleotides: 1. In nucleotides, the CDR3 is TGTGCCAGCAGCGGGGGACAGACTAATGAAAAACTGTTTTTT. Protein: CASSGGQTNEKLFF.

V is TRBV9 and J is TRBJ2-1; TRBD2 agrees at 11 bases. The length of the CDR3 is 16 residues. Unmatched junction bases numbered 6, after V lost 4 bases and J lost 3 bases. Germline assignment: CDR1 SGDLS and CDR2 YYNGEE. The CDR3 region has the DNA TGTGCCAGCAGCTCCCGACTAGCGGGACTCTACAATGAGCAGTTCTTC. This translates into CASSSRLAGLYNEQFF.

CDR3 protein: CASSFGTSGMFSYEQYF. CDR3 sequence (DNA): TGTGCCAGCAGCTTTGGGACTAGCGGGATGTTTTCCTACGAGCAGTACTTC. The chain carries TRBV5-6 and TRBJ2-7; 13 bases line up with TRBD2. The CDR3 extends over 17 amino acids. CDR1 is SGHDT, CDR2 YYEEEE, per germline. V was pared by 2 bases and J by 1 base, with 6 bases of the junction left unmatched.

The J gene is TRBJ2-3, the V gene TRBV27, with D perhaps matching TRBD1 (5 bases). CDR1 MNHEY and CDR2 SMNVEV come from the germline V gene (reference sequence). This CDR3 is 15 amino acids long. Trimming left V 6 bases short and J 2 bases short, with 15 bases between. The CDR3 reads CASRTGHQYTDTQYF. The CDR3 DNA reads TGTGCCAGCAGGACCGGACATCAATACACAGATACGCAGTATTTT.